The next 23 T cell receptor beta chains were all read from a single sample in a study of blood T cells in healthy people across ages. Using a J-beta primer mix together with a sample-barcoded 5' primer, a second PCR was run for roughly 6 to 11 cycles. From the 5' RACE reads, TCRdb called clonotypes with MiXCR, one entry per CDR3 protein. This table holds 1.5 million to 2 million distinct CDR3 sequences, less than 50% found once. Source material: blood. The receptors derive from a woman aged 40 to 50 in good health.

The chain is built from TRBV20-1 and TRBJ2-7, with D possibly matching TRBD1 (5 bases). Germline loops: CDR1 DFQATT, CDR2 SNEGSKA (reference sequence). The CDR3 loop spans 15 amino acids. The germline V and J ends were trimmed by 3 bases and 2 bases, with 17 bases remaining between them. CDR3 sequence (DNA): TGCAGTGCTAGTAACTCAGGGAAACTAACCTACGAGCAGTACTTC. It translates to CSASNSGKLTYEQYF.

As concerns this clonotype: A read error may account for a junction end that differs from germline. The V call is TRBV20-1, the J call TRBJ2-1; possibly TRBD1 or TRBD2 for D (5 bases each). Germline CDR1 DFQATT, CDR2 SNEGSKA (reference sequence). The CDR3 has 14 residues. CDR3 in amino acids: CSAPTGRFPNEPFF. The DNA for the CDR3 is TGCAGTGCCCCAACGGGGCGGTTCCCCAATGAGCCGTTCTTC.

The V call is TRBV5-4, the J call TRBJ2-1, with D hard to call. Germline CDR1 and CDR2: SGHNT and YYREEE (reference sequence). This CDR3 region has 14 residues. Trimming cost V 3 bases and J 7 bases, with 14 bases left between them. The CDR3, as DNA: TGTGCCAGCAGCTATTTAACCGACACAAATGAGCAGTTCTTC. Translating it yields CASSYLTDTNEQFF.

The V call is TRBV4-1, the J call TRBJ2-1; 10 bases line up with TRBD2. CDR1 is MGHRA, CDR2 YSYEKL, per germline. The CDR3 has 18 residues. V shed 0 bases, J shed 0 bases, and the junction held 5 bases outside the gene matches. CDR3 sequence: CASSQDLSGGASYNEQFF. The CDR3 DNA sequence: TGCGCCAGCAGCCAAGACCTCAGCGGGGGGGCCTCCTACAATGAGCAGTTCTTC.

The genes are TRBV21-1 and TRBJ1-2. TRBV21-1 is classified as a pseudogene. The CDR3 totals 18 residues. CDR3 in DNA: TGTGCCAGCAGCAAAAGGTTCCTCAAGGAGAACGTCGGCTATGGCTACACCTTC. As protein: CASSKRFLKENVGYGYTF.

The V call is TRBV2, the J call TRBJ2-3, with 8 bases aligning to TRBD1. CDR1 SNHLY and CDR2 FYNNEI come from the germline V gene. The CDR3 covers 15 residues. J gave up 3 bases and V 7 bases, and 9 bases lay outside the gene matches. CDR3 DNA: TGTGCCAGCATTCGACAGGGGTTTGAGACAGATACGCAGTATTTT. Translation gives CASIRQGFETDTQYF.

The V and J genes are TRBV21-1 and TRBJ1-2. TRBV21-1 is labeled a pseudogene. This CDR3 is 8 amino acids long. The CDR3 loop reads CAKSGYTF. The CDR3 nucleotides are TGTGCCAAGTCAGGCTACACCTTC.

This sequence joins TRBV7-8 and TRBJ2-1; D might be TRBD2 (7 bases). With 7 bases removed from V and 10 bases from J, the gap between germline ends came to 17 bases. The germline V gene has CDR1 SGHVS and CDR2 FQNEAQ. The CDR3 runs to 13 residues. The CDR3 protein is CASIGRGAGEQFF. In DNA, the CDR3 is TGTGCCAGCATCGGCCGGGGGGCTGGAGAGCAGTTCTTC.

The CDR3 region has the DNA TGTGCCAGCAGTAGAAGACCTAACTCCTACGAGCAGTACTTC. It yields the protein CASSRRPNSYEQYF. The chain employs TRBV12-3 or TRBV12-4 and TRBJ2-7; D is unresolved. The CDR3 is 14 amino acids. With 5 bases removed from V and 0 bases from J, the gap between germline ends came to 11 bases.

A word on this clonotype: An end of the junction differs from the germline gene, which may be a read error. The chain uses TRBV5-1 and TRBJ1-6, with TRBD1 as a possible D gene (6 bases). From germline, CDR1 is SGHRS and CDR2 YFSETQ. The CDR3 covers 13 residues. The CDR3 protein is CTSSLGADSPLHF. DNA of the CDR3: TGCACCAGCAGCCTGGGGGCAGATTCACCCCTCCACTTT.

This clonotype came up many times. The chain uses TRBV20-1 and TRBJ1-2; D is possibly TRBD1 (5 bases). This CDR3 has 13 residues. Trimming removed 0 bases at V and 4 bases at J, with 9 bases between. The germline V gene encodes CDR1 DFQATT and CDR2 SNEGSKA (reference sequence). The CDR3 region is CSARDAGGYGYTF. CDR3 DNA: TGCAGTGCTAGAGATGCGGGGGGCTATGGCTACACCTTC.

This chain's CDR3 is CASSLGGMYEQYF. In DNA form, the CDR3 reads TGTGCCAGCAGCTTAGGGGGGATGTACGAGCAGTACTTC. J is TRBJ2-7 and V is TRBV7-9; D may match TRBD1 or TRBD2 (5 bases each). Germline V gene data show CDR1 as SEHNR and CDR2 as FQNEAQ (reference sequence). CDR3 length: 13 amino acids. V was trimmed by 1 base and J by 4 bases, leaving 8 bases between them.

This chain joins TRBV18 and TRBJ2-3; no reliable D call. V gave up 2 bases and J gave up 4 bases, with 16 bases separating them. Germline V gene data show CDR1 as KGHSH and CDR2 as LQKENI. The CDR3 covers 16 residues. The CDR3 bases are TGTGCCAGCTCACCAGGAAGCCCTGCTACCCCAGATACGCAGTATTTT. Translated, it gives CASSPGSPATPDTQYF.

This clonotype was found a few times. The chain uses TRBV27 and TRBJ1-2; D is ambiguous. With 3 bases removed from V and 8 bases from J, the gap between germline ends came to 13 bases. The CDR3 is 13 amino acids. Germline lookup yields CDR1 MNHEY and CDR2 SMNVEV (reference sequence). The CDR3: CASSFEDGWGYTF. The DNA of the CDR3 is TGTGCCAGCAGTTTCGAGGACGGGTGGGGCTACACCTTC.

This clonotype was counted a few times. CDR3 DNA: TGTGCCAGCAGTCCGCGACAGGGGAACGGGGCCAACGTCCTGACTTTC. This translates into CASSPRQGNGANVLTF. This chain uses TRBV12-3 or TRBV12-4 with TRBJ2-6; 8 bases line up with TRBD1. The J segment lost 4 bases and the V segment lost 5 bases, leaving 7 bases of the junction unmatched. The length of the CDR3 is 16 residues.

This clonotype was recorded a few times. The chain recombines TRBV5-6 with TRBJ2-4, with D perhaps matching TRBD1 (6 bases). The germline CDR1 and CDR2 sequences are SGHDT and YYEEEE. This CDR3 spans 16 amino acids. V was clipped by 2 bases and J by 6 bases, with 18 bases between them. CDR3 sequence reads: CASSFGVSGVGNIQYF. CDR3 nucleotide sequence: TGTGCCAGCAGCTTCGGGGTCTCAGGGGTCGGAAACATTCAGTACTTC.

The genes are TRBV21-1 and TRBJ2-4. The end of the DNA aligns better with TRBJ2-7, so the J call may be wrong. TRBV21-1 is listed as a pseudogene. The CDR3 spans 13 residues. In nucleotides, the CDR3 is TGTGCCAGCAGCAAACTTAAGCGTTACGAGCAGTACTTC. Amino acid sequence: CASSKLKRYEQYF.

This sequence joins TRBV28 and TRBJ1-1; TRBD1 is a possible D gene (5 bases). This CDR3 contains 17 residues. The germline V gene has CDR1 MDHEN and CDR2 SYDVKM. Trimming stripped 3 bases from V and 0 bases from J, with 17 bases between. The CDR3 reads CASSFWPIGTMNTEAFF. As DNA, the CDR3 is TGTGCCAGCAGTTTTTGGCCAATAGGGACCATGAACACTGAAGCTTTCTTT.

V usage is TRBV28 and J usage is TRBJ2-5; possibly TRBD2 for D (5 bases). This CDR3 has 15 amino acids. The germline V gene has CDR1 MDHEN and CDR2 SYDVKM. V was cut by 5 bases and J by 5 bases, with 18 bases left in between. The CDR3 DNA reads TGTGCCAGCAGTGGGGAGACACGGCTTGAGGAGACCCAGTACTTC. Its protein product is CASSGETRLEETQYF.

The CDR3 here is CASSSTTVSSYNEQFF. Here the CDR3 DNA reads TGTGCCAGCAGTTCCACGACGGTGAGCTCCTACAATGAGCAGTTCTTC. The chain joins TRBV12-3 or TRBV12-4 to TRBJ2-1; D call uncertain. The length of the CDR3 is 16 residues. Trimming stripped 4 bases from V and 0 bases from J, with 13 bases between.

This clonotype was seen a handful of times. The rearrangement links TRBV24-1 to TRBJ2-5; the D gene is possibly TRBD2 (6 bases). The CDR3 has 15 amino acids. Trimming cost V 3 bases and J 5 bases, with 15 bases left between them. Germline CDR1 is KGHDR and CDR2 is SFDVKD. CDR3 in amino acids: CATSDPSREVETQYF. CDR3 coding DNA: TGTGCCACCAGTGATCCTTCCAGGGAGGTGGAGACCCAGTACTTC.

This chain uses TRBV6-1 with TRBJ1-6, with TRBD1 as a possible D gene (5 bases). The CDR3 length is 15 residues. Trimming shortened V by 2 bases and J by 9 bases, and 14 bases separated the two germline ends. CDR1 is MNHNS, CDR2 SASEGT, per germline. CDR3 sequence (DNA): TGTGCCAGCAGTGAACCCAGGGACGGAGGTTCACCCCTCCACTTT. Encoded protein: CASSEPRDGGSPLHF.

The chain is built from TRBV10-2 and TRBJ2-5, with TRBD2 identical over 9 bases. Germline CDR1 and CDR2: WSHSY and SAAADI. J gave up 5 bases and V 7 bases, and 14 bases lay outside the gene matches. The CDR3 totals 16 residues. Here the CDR3 DNA reads TGCGCCAGCACTGGGACTAGCCTGGGGGGGTACGAGACCCAGTACTTC. Encoded protein: CASTGTSLGGYETQYF.